This T cell receptor beta chain was observed in a study of cytomegalovirus exposure and HLA in healthy donors. Concerning this clone itself: Its antigen is not identified.

Germline values: CDR1 MGHRA, CDR2 YSYEKL. CDR3 size: 15 residues. Deletions cut 0 bases from V and 5 bases from J, with 10 bases between. Study-wide results and caveats: In a later analysis, productive TCRs from donors in an Asian-associated ancestry cluster reportedly carried fewer N-insertions than the cohort mean.

A multiplex PCR was run with 60 Vbeta primers and 13 Jbeta primers. Measured with immunoSEQ multiplex PCR; TCRdb has only the in-frame clones, and not every one. The table includes 95,000 to 100,000 clones, more than 65% detected once. The chain links TRBV4-1 to TRBJ1-4; D is perhaps TRBD1 (5 bases). Sequencing input: PBMCs. The sequence was collected from a human donor in good health. The CDR3 region has the DNA TGCGCCAGCAGCCAAGATTCTGGGGGGAATGAAAAACTGTTTTTT. Residues: CASSQDSGGNEKLFF.